This TCR beta chain was documented in a study of spatial heterogeneity in lung cancer. Study-wide results and limits: How many expanded intratumoral alpha and beta TCRs were present tracked the tumor mutation count, which was a count of nonsynonymous mutations.

This clonotype was picked up many times. Its antigen is as yet unknown. Being off target in a library aimed at alpha chains, this beta chain has a size of little meaning. V was shortened by 2 bases and J by 6 bases, with 14 bases between the two germline ends. This CDR3 comprises 13 residues. Germline lookup yields CDR1 SQVTM and CDR2 ANQGSEA. A unique molecular identifier was carried by every single TCR cDNA molecule. TCRdb re-called the 5' RACE reads through MiXCR, storing one row per CDR3 protein. The sample carries roughly 8,000 distinct CDR3 sequences, 8% to 10% recorded once. Time point of the sample: sample taken at primary tumor resection. Unsorted whole RNA from tumor, nontumor lung or frozen PBMC underwent sequencing.

This sequence joins TRBV29-1 and TRBJ2-7; D perhaps matches TRBD1 (6 bases). The clonotype was recovered from a male donor with early-stage non-small cell lung cancer. Here the sequenced sample was lung tumor tissue, taken at surgery. The CDR3 bases are TGCAGCGTTGAATCCCCTACAGGGCTCGAGCAGTACTTC. Translating it yields CSVESPTGLEQYF.